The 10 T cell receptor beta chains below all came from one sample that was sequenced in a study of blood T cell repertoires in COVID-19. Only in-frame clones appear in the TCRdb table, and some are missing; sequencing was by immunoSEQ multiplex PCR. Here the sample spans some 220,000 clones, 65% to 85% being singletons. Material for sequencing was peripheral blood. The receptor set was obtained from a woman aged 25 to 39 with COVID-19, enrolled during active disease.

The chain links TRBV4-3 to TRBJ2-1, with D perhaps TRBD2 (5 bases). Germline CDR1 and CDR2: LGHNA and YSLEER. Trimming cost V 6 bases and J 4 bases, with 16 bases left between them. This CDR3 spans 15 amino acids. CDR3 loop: CASSHKITGYNEQFF. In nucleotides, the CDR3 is TGCGCCAGCAGTCACAAGATCACGGGGTACAATGAGCAGTTCTTC.

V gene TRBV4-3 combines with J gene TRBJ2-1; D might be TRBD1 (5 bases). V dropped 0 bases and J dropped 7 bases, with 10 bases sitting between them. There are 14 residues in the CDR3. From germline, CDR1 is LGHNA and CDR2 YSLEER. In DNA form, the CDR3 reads TGCGCCAGCAGCCAAGACGACCAGGGTAATGAGCAGTTCTTC. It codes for CASSQDDQGNEQFF.

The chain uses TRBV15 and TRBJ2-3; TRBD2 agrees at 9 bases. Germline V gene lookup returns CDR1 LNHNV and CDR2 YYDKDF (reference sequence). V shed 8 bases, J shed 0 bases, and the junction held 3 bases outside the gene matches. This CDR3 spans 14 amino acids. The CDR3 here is CATSSGDSTDTQYF. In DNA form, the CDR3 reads TGTGCCACCTCTAGCGGGGATAGCACAGATACGCAGTATTTT.

This CDR3 reads CASRRDSTYEQYF. As DNA, the CDR3 is TGTGCCAGCAGACGGGACTCGACTTACGAGCAGTACTTC. V gene TRBV6-5 combines with J gene TRBJ2-7; D perhaps matches TRBD2 (6 bases). The V and J ends lost 6 bases and 4 bases respectively, with 13 bases between them. Germline CDR1 MNHEY, CDR2 SVGAGI. The CDR3 sequence is 13 residues long.

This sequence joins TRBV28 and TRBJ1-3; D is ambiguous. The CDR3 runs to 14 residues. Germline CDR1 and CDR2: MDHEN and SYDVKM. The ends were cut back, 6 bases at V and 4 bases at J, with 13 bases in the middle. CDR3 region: CASSPGGSGNTIYF. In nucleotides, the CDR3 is TGTGCCAGCAGCCCCGGAGGGTCCGGAAACACCATATATTTT. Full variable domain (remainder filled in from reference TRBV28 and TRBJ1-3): DVKVTQSSRYLVKRTGEKVFLECVQDMDHENMFWYRQDPGLGLRLIYFSYDVKMKEKGDIPEGYSVSREKKERFSLILESASTNQTSMYLCASSPGGSGNTIYFGEGSWLTVV.

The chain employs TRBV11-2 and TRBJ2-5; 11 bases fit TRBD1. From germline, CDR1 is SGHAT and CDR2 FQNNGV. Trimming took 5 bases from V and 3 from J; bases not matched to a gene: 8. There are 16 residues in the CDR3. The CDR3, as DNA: TGTGCCAGCAGCGGGCGGACAGGGGGCATTGAAGAGACCCAGTACTTC. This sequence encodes CASSGRTGGIEETQYF.

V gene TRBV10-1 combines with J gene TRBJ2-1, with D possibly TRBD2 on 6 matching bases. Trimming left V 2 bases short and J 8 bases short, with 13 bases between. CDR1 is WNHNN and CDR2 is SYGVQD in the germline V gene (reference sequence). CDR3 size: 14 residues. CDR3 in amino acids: CASSEGLAADEQFF. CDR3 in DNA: TGCGCCAGCAGTGAGGGATTAGCGGCTGATGAGCAGTTCTTC.

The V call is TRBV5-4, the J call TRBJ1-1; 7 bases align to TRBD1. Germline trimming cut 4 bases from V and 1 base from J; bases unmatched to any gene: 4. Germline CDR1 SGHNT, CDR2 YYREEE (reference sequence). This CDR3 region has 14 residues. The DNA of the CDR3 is TGTGCCAGCAGCAGAGACAGGGCGAACACTGAAGCTTTCTTT. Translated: CASSRDRANTEAFF. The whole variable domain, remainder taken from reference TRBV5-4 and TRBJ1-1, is ETGVTQSPTHLIKTRGQQVTLRCSSQSGHNTVSWYQQALGQGPQFIFQYYREEENGRGNFPPRFSGLQFPNYSSELNVNALELDDSALYLCASSRDRANTEAFFGQGTRLTVV.

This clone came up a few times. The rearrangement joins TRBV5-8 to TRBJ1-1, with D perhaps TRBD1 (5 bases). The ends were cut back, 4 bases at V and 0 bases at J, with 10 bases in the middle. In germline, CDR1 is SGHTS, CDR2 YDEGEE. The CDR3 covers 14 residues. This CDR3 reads CASSIQGLNTEAFF. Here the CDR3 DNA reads TGTGCCAGCAGCATCCAGGGCCTGAACACTGAAGCTTTCTTT. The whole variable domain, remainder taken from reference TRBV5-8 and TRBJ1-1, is EAGVTQSPTHLIKTRGQQATLRCSPISGHTSVYWYQQALGLGLQFLLWYDEGEERNRGNFPPRFSGRQFPNYSSELNVNALELEDSALYLCASSIQGLNTEAFFGQGTRLTVV.

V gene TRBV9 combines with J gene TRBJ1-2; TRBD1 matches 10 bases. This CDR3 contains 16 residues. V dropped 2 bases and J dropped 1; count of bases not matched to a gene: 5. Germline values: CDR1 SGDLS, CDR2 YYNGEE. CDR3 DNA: TGTGCCAGCAGCGTCGGGACAGGGGAGTATAACTATGGCTACACCTTC. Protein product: CASSVGTGEYNYGYTF.